These T cell receptor beta chains were read from a single sample in a study of blood T cell repertoires in COVID-19. Some clones are missing from TCRdb's copy, which holds only in-frame ones; the method was immunoSEQ multiplex PCR. The profile shows approximately 160,000 clones, 76% of them singletons. The sequenced sample consisted of peripheral blood. Receptors were obtained from a woman aged 80 or over with acute or convalescent COVID-19. The CDR3 runs from the conserved cysteine through the conserved F or W. The D gene is left open where the match is weak. Expanded clones are given a class, and other clones once, few, many or no size at all.

cdr3_aa: CASSRQDGNTEAFF
cdr3_nt: TGTGCCAGCAGTCGACAGGACGGTAACACTGAAGCTTTCTTT
d_call: .
v_call: TRBV6-2/TRBV6-3
j_call: TRBJ1-1
clone_size: few

cdr3_aa: CASSYSGTANEKLFF
cdr3_nt: TGTGCCAGCAGTTACTCCGGGACAGCTAATGAAAAACTGTTTTTT
d_call: TRBD1
v_call: TRBV6-5
j_call: TRBJ1-4
clone_size: .

cdr3_aa: CASSRRAGSYNEQFF
cdr3_nt: TGTGCCAGCAGCCGTCGAGCGGGATCCTACAATGAGCAGTTCTTC
d_call: TRBD2
v_call: TRBV4-2
j_call: TRBJ2-1
clone_size: .

cdr3_aa: CASSVGPTGEVSYEQYF
cdr3_nt: TGTGCCAGCAGCGTAGGACCCACAGGGGAAGTCTCCTACGAGCAGTACTTC
d_call: TRBD1
v_call: TRBV9
j_call: TRBJ2-7
clone_size: .

cdr3_aa: CASSQENFGQGAMKYGYTF
cdr3_nt: TGCGCCAGCAGCCAAGAGAATTTTGGACAGGGGGCGATGAAGTATGGCTACACCTTC
d_call: TRBD1
v_call: TRBV4-1
j_call: TRBJ1-2
clone_size: .

cdr3_aa: CASSFGLAFSETQYF
cdr3_nt: TGTGCCAGCAGCTTTGGACTAGCGTTCTCTGAGACCCAGTACTTC
d_call: TRBD2
v_call: TRBV7-3
j_call: TRBJ2-5
clone_size: .

cdr3_aa: CASSITGTSGSYEQYF
cdr3_nt: TGCGCCAGCAGCATAACCGGGACTAGCGGAAGCTACGAGCAGTACTTC
d_call: TRBD2
v_call: TRBV5-1
j_call: TRBJ2-7
clone_size: .

cdr3_aa: CASSVVAGTDTQYF
cdr3_nt: TGTGCCAGCAGCGTAGTAGCGGGCACAGATACGCAGTATTTT
d_call: .
v_call: TRBV9
j_call: TRBJ2-3
clone_size: .

cdr3_aa: CASSQDPPGGNSPLHF
cdr3_nt: TGTGCCAGCAGTCAAGATCCTCCCGGGGGGAATTCACCCCTCCACTTT
d_call: .
v_call: TRBV6-2/TRBV6-3
j_call: TRBJ1-6
clone_size: .

cdr3_aa: CASSIHRAGNTEAFF
cdr3_nt: TGCGCCAGCAGTATCCACAGGGCGGGGAACACTGAAGCTTTCTTT
d_call: .
v_call: TRBV5-1
j_call: TRBJ1-1
clone_size: .

cdr3_aa: CASFLAGGPSGTDTQYF
cdr3_nt: TGTGCCAGCTTCCTAGCGGGGGGGCCCTCTGGAACAGATACGCAGTATTTT
d_call: TRBD2
v_call: TRBV5-5
j_call: TRBJ2-3
clone_size: few

cdr3_aa: CASTRTFGVGGTDTQYF
cdr3_nt: TGTGCCAGTACTCGGACTTTCGGAGTCGGGGGCACAGATACGCAGTATTTT
d_call: .
v_call: TRBV19
j_call: TRBJ2-3
clone_size: once

cdr3_aa: CASSLSAENSPLHF
cdr3_nt: TGTGCCAGCAGCTTAAGCGCGGAAAATTCACCCCTCCACTTT
d_call: .
v_call: TRBV7-3
j_call: TRBJ1-6
clone_size: few

cdr3_aa: CASGRAGVVDEQFF
cdr3_nt: TGTGCCAGCGGGCGAGCGGGGGTGGTAGATGAGCAGTTCTTC
d_call: TRBD2
v_call: TRBV7-3
j_call: TRBJ2-1
clone_size: few

cdr3_aa: CASSLSPGMDSPLHF
cdr3_nt: TGTGCCAGCAGCTTAAGTCCCGGGATGGATTCACCCCTCCACTTT
d_call: .
v_call: TRBV7-3
j_call: TRBJ1-6
clone_size: .

cdr3_aa: CASSPDRGDYNEQFF
cdr3_nt: TGTGCCAGCAGCCCAGACAGGGGGGACTACAATGAGCAGTTCTTC
d_call: TRBD1
v_call: TRBV7-2
j_call: TRBJ2-1
clone_size: .

cdr3_aa: CASSQDLGTSGGAYNEQFF
cdr3_nt: TGCGCCAGCAGCCAAGATTTGGGGACTAGCGGGGGGGCTTACAATGAGCAGTTCTTC
d_call: TRBD2
v_call: TRBV4-3
j_call: TRBJ2-1
clone_size: once

cdr3_aa: CASSLAGQGGETQYF
cdr3_nt: TGTGCCAGCAGCTTAGCTGGACAGGGCGGCGAGACCCAGTACTTC
d_call: TRBD1
v_call: TRBV7-8
j_call: TRBJ2-5
clone_size: once

cdr3_aa: CASSQVQDRDSYNEQFF
cdr3_nt: TGTGCCAGCAGCCAAGTACAAGACAGGGACTCCTACAATGAGCAGTTCTTC
d_call: TRBD1
v_call: TRBV4-2
j_call: TRBJ2-1
clone_size: few

cdr3_aa: CASSVGQGGSYNEQFF
cdr3_nt: TGTGCCAGCAGCGTAGGCCAGGGAGGCTCCTACAATGAGCAGTTCTTC
d_call: .
v_call: TRBV9
j_call: TRBJ2-1
clone_size: .

cdr3_aa: CAWSVLETQYF
cdr3_nt: TGTGCCTGGAGTGTACTGGAGACCCAGTACTTC
d_call: .
v_call: TRBV30
j_call: TRBJ2-5
clone_size: .

cdr3_aa: CASSLDSGVYEQYF
cdr3_nt: TGTGCCAGCAGCCTAGACTCGGGGGTCTACGAGCAGTACTTC
d_call: .
v_call: TRBV7-9
j_call: TRBJ2-7
clone_size: few

cdr3_aa: CASSIGQGMNEKLFF
cdr3_nt: TGTGCCAGCAGTATTGGACAGGGTATGAATGAAAAACTGTTTTTT
d_call: TRBD1
v_call: TRBV6-5
j_call: TRBJ1-4
clone_size: .

cdr3_aa: CASSQGRMIGTDTQYF
cdr3_nt: TGCGCCAGCAGCCAAGGGCGGATGATTGGAACAGATACGCAGTATTTT
d_call: .
v_call: TRBV4-1
j_call: TRBJ2-3
clone_size: .

cdr3_aa: CASSSRGLAGGPNTGELFF
cdr3_nt: TGTGCCAGCAGCTCTAGGGGGCTAGCGGGGGGCCCTAACACCGGGGAGCTGTTTTTT
d_call: TRBD2
v_call: TRBV7-2
j_call: TRBJ2-2
clone_size: .

cdr3_aa: CASSSGTGRKPQHF
cdr3_nt: TGTGCCAGCAGTTCGGGGACAGGGCGGAAGCCCCAGCATTTT
d_call: TRBD1
v_call: TRBV28
j_call: TRBJ1-5
clone_size: .

cdr3_aa: CASSPGTVRSYEQYF
cdr3_nt: TGCGCCAGCAGCCCGGGGACTGTCCGCTCCTACGAGCAGTACTTC
d_call: .
v_call: TRBV5-1
j_call: TRBJ2-7
clone_size: .